The 19 T cell receptor beta chains presented below share a single source sample, sequenced in a study of OX40 agonist ivuxolimab in advanced cancers. Repertoires were generated with immunoSEQ multiplex PCR, while TCRdb's copy carries only in-frame clones and drops some. The sample yields tens of thousands of clones, around 91% seen once. The sequencing used CD4+ or CD8+ T cells sorted from blood, collected in a trial of the OX40 agonist ivuxolimab. These receptors were collected from an adult with an advanced solid tumor such as melanoma, head and neck, liver or kidney cancer.

The chain links TRBV6-5 to TRBJ2-6; no reliable D call. Germline lookup yields CDR1 MNHEY and CDR2 SVGAGI. The CDR3 loop spans 13 amino acids. V lost 2 bases to trimming and J lost 4 bases, with 3 bases between them. The CDR3 DNA sequence: TGTGCCAGCAGTTACCCGGGGGCCAACGTCCTGACTTTC. Amino acids: CASSYPGANVLTF.

In this sample, this clone turned up once. V and J are TRBV11-1 and TRBJ2-1; D is perhaps TRBD2 (6 bases). CDR3 length: 15 amino acids. Germline V gene lookup returns CDR1 SGHAT and CDR2 FQDESV (reference sequence). Trimming removed 6 bases from V and 2 bases from J, with 14 bases in between. CDR3 in DNA: TGTGCCAGCAGACCGCCGGGAGTTGCCTACAATGAGCAGTTCTTC. The encoded protein is CASRPPGVAYNEQFF.

In this sample, this clone turned up once. The CDR3 reads CAISSSGNYEQYF. The CDR3 DNA reads as TGTGCCATCAGTTCTAGCGGTAACTACGAGCAGTACTTC. The chain uses TRBV10-3 and TRBJ2-7; 7 nucleotides match TRBD2. Per germline, CDR1 ENHRY and CDR2 SYGVKD. V was clipped by 5 bases and J by 3 bases; unmatched bases: 4. This CDR3 contains 13 residues.

The chain carries TRBV10-2 and TRBJ2-5; no clear D gene. V shed 6 bases and J shed 0 bases, with 14 bases lying between them. Germline-derived CDR1 and CDR2 are WSHSY and SAAADI. CDR3 size: 15 residues. The CDR3 loop reads CASSLTSPDQETQYF. The CDR3 region has the DNA TGCGCCAGCAGCCTGACATCCCCGGACCAAGAGACCCAGTACTTC.

V gene TRBV28 combines with J gene TRBJ1-1, with D possibly matching TRBD1 (6 bases). This CDR3 comprises 14 residues. The V end was cut by 6 bases, the J end by 8 bases, with 19 bases between. In germline, CDR1 is MDHEN, CDR2 SYDVKM. The CDR3 loop reads CASSPRGATTEAFF. DNA for the CDR3: TGTGCCAGCAGCCCCAGGGGCGCCACCACGGAAGCTTTCTTT.

The rearrangement joins TRBV6-5 to TRBJ1-1, with TRBD1 matching 12 bases. V lost 6 bases, J lost 2 bases, and 4 bases stayed unmatched. Germline assignment: CDR1 MNHEY and CDR2 SVGAGI. This CDR3 region has 15 residues. CDR3 loop: CASSRGTGGNTEAFF. DNA for the CDR3: TGTGCCAGCAGCCGAGGGACAGGGGGCAACACTGAAGCTTTCTTT.

The chain has TRBV29-1 and TRBJ2-1; D is perhaps TRBD2 (6 bases). V was clipped by 4 bases and J by 10 bases, with 14 bases between them. The CDR3 has 12 residues. Germline CDR1 reads SQVTM; CDR2 reads ANQGSEA. CDR3 coding DNA: TGCAGCGTTGGGACGGGACTCGAGGAGCAGTTCTTC. As protein: CSVGTGLEEQFF.

This chain links TRBV25-1 with TRBJ2-5; a possible D gene is TRBD1 (6 bases). V lost 6 bases and J 0 bases, leaving 8 bases between the germline ends. The CDR3 length is 13 residues. Looked up from germline, CDR1 is MGHDK and CDR2 is SYGVNS. DNA of the CDR3: TGTGCCAGCAGCGGGACATACCAAGAGACCCAGTACTTC. It codes for CASSGTYQETQYF.

The chain links TRBV13 to TRBJ2-1, with D perhaps TRBD2 (6 bases). This CDR3 region has 13 residues. The V end was cut by 5 bases, the J end by 8 bases, with 13 bases between. The germline CDR1 and CDR2 sequences are PRHDT and FYEKMQ (reference sequence). The CDR3 DNA sequence: TGTGCCAGCAGCAGGAGGGTTCGCGATGAGCAGTTCTTC. Translating gives CASSRRVRDEQFF.

This chain uses TRBV30 with TRBJ2-5; D possibly corresponds to TRBD1 (8 bases). The V end lost 5 bases, the J end lost 2 bases, and 12 bases lay between the germline ends. The CDR3 runs to 13 residues. Germline V gene sequence: CDR1 GTSNPN, CDR2 SVGIG (reference sequence). In DNA form, the CDR3 reads TGTGCCTGGCACAGGGGGGGACAAGAGACCCAGTACTTC. Protein: CAWHRGGQETQYF. The full variable domain, its missing parts supplied by reference TRBV30 and TRBJ2-5, is SQTIHQWPATLVQPVGSPLSLECTVEGTSNPNLYWYRQAAGRGLQLLFYSVGIGQISSEVPQNLSASRPQDRQFILSSKKLLLSDSGFYLCAWHRGGQETQYFGPGTRLLVL.

This clone was observed a handful of times. The chain combines TRBV30 with TRBJ1-1; D gene ambiguous. CDR1 and CDR2 from the germline V gene are GTSNPN and SVGIG (reference sequence). Between the trimmed V and J ends, which lost 0 bases and 0 bases, there was a span of 14 bases. The CDR3 loop spans 16 amino acids. CDR3 amino acids: CAWSVLRTLMNTEAFF. Written as DNA, the CDR3 is TGTGCCTGGAGTGTATTGCGCACCCTCATGAACACTGAAGCTTTCTTT.

The chain uses TRBV5-4 and TRBJ2-3; D perhaps matches TRBD2 (5 bases). In germline, CDR1 is SGHNT, CDR2 YYREEE (reference sequence). The ends were cut back, 4 bases at V and 6 bases at J, with 18 bases in the middle. The CDR3 sequence is 15 residues long. CDR3 DNA: TGTGCCAGCAGCCTGGACCAGCGGAAAAGTGATACGCAGTATTTT. Protein: CASSLDQRKSDTQYF.

The chain is built from TRBV7-9 and TRBJ1-1, with D possibly being TRBD1 (5 bases). This CDR3 region has 14 residues. Germline CDR1 reads SEHNR; CDR2 reads FQNEAQ (reference sequence). Between the trimmed V and J ends, which lost 5 bases and 1 base, there was a span of 11 bases. CDR3 residues: CASSPAGQNTEAFF. Written as DNA, the CDR3 is TGTGCCAGCAGCCCAGCAGGGCAGAACACTGAAGCTTTCTTT.

The chain employs TRBV30 and TRBJ2-3; 13 nucleotides agree with TRBD2. The germline V gene has CDR1 GTSNPN and CDR2 SVGIG (reference sequence). The length of the CDR3 is 16 residues. J was trimmed by 4 bases and V by 0 bases; bases with no gene match: 4. CDR3 loop: CAWSVLAGGGSDTQYF. DNA for the CDR3: TGTGCCTGGAGTGTACTAGCGGGAGGGGGTTCAGATACGCAGTATTTT.

The chain joins TRBV30 to TRBJ2-3, with TRBD1 as a possible D gene (6 bases). This CDR3 has 17 amino acids. CDR1 GTSNPN and CDR2 SVGIG come from the germline V gene (reference sequence). V was clipped by 2 bases and J by 2 bases, with 20 bases between them. The CDR3 loop reads CAWSTPGAARYTDTQYF. CDR3 nucleotides: TGTGCCTGGAGTACCCCAGGGGCCGCGAGATACACAGATACGCAGTATTTT.

The chain has TRBV2 and TRBJ1-1; possibly TRBD1 for D (5 bases). Trimming cost V 2 bases and J 8 bases, with 21 bases left between them. The CDR3 totals 16 residues. Per the germline V gene, CDR1 is SNHLY and CDR2 is FYNNEI. The CDR3 here is CASSERSAGTDSEAFF. The CDR3 coding sequence is TGTGCCAGCAGTGAAAGGTCGGCAGGGACCGACTCCGAAGCTTTCTTT.

The rearrangement uses TRBV5-1 and TRBJ2-7, with no clear D. From germline, CDR1 is SGHRS and CDR2 YFSETQ. The ends were cut back, 4 bases at V and 5 bases at J, with 16 bases in the middle. This CDR3 contains 14 residues. The CDR3 here is CASSPRPNQHEQYF. The CDR3 region has the DNA TGCGCCAGCAGCCCTCGACCTAACCAACACGAGCAGTACTTC.

The V gene is TRBV7-2, the J gene TRBJ1-3; D perhaps matches TRBD1 (5 bases). V lost 5 bases to trimming and J lost 4 bases, with 27 bases between them. The CDR3 is made up of 19 amino acids. From germline, CDR1 is SGHTA and CDR2 FQGNSA. DNA for the CDR3: TGTGCCAGCAGCCCCCGCACGGGGCAAAATTTGGTGGGAGGAAACACCATATATTTT. Translated: CASSPRTGQNLVGGNTIYF.

The chain links TRBV11-3 to TRBJ2-4; no reliable D call. CDR1 is SGHNT and CDR2 is YENEEA in the germline V gene. The CDR3 is made up of 15 amino acids. V was trimmed by 5 bases and J by 8 bases, leaving 19 bases between them. For the CDR3, the DNA is TGTGCCAGCAGCCAACGCAAGGGTGGAGACGACATTCAGTACTTC. It codes for CASSQRKGGDDIQYF. The variable domain in full, completed from reference TRBV11-3 and TRBJ2-4, reads EAGVVQSPRYKIIEKKQPVAFWCNPISGHNTLYWYLQNLGQGPELLIRYENEEAVDDSQLPKDRFSAERLKGVDSTLKIQPAELGDSAVYLCASSQRKGGDDIQYFGAGTRLSVL.